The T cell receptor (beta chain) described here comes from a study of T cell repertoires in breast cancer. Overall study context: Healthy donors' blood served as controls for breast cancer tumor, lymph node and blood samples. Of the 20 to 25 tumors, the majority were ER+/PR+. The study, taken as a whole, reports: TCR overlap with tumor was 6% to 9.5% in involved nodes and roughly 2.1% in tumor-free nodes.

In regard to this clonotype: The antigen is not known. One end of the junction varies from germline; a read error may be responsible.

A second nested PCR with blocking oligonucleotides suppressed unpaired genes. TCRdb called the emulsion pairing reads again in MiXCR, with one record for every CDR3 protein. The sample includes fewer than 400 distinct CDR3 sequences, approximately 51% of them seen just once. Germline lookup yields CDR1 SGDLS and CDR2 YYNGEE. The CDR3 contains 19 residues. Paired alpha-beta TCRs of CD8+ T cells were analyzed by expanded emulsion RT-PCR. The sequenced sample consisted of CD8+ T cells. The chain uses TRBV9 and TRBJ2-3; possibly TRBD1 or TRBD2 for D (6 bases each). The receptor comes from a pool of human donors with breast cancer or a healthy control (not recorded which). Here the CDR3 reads CAGSVSLRGAEPGTDTQYF. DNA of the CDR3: TGTGCCGGCAGCGTAAGCTTGAGGGGGGCTGAACCTGGCACAGATACGCAGTATTTT.